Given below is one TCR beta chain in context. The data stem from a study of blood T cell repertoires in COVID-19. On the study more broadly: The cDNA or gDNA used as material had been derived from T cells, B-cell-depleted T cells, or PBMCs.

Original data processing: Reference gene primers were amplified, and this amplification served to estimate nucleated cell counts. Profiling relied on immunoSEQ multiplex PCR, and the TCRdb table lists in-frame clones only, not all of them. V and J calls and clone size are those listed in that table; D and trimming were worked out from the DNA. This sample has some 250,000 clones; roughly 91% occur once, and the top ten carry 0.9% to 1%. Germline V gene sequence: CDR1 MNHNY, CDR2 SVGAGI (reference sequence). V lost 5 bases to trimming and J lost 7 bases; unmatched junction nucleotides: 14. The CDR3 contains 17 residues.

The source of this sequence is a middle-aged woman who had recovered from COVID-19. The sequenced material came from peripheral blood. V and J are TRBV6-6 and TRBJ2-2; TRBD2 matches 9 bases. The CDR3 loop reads CASSRTFQTSGHGELFF. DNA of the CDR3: TGTGCCAGCAGTCGGACCTTCCAGACTAGCGGCCACGGGGAGCTGTTTTTT.